The 31 T cell receptor beta chains below come from one sample, sequenced in a study of blood T cell repertoires in COVID-19. Assay: immunoSEQ multiplex PCR; the TCRdb copy retains only in-frame clones and omits some. The repertoire consists of over 400,000 clones, with around nine tenths occurring once and the leading ten covering 8.3%. Sequenced input: PBMCs or T cells enriched from blood (not recorded which). These receptor sequences come from a woman aged 60-75 years who had recovered from COVID-19.

V gene TRBV12-2 combines with J gene TRBJ1-1. TRBV12-2 is an annotated pseudogene. The CDR3 is 16 residues long. CDR3 coding DNA: TGTGCAAGTCGCTTCACCTGGACGGCGGGGGACACTGAAGCTTTCTTT. Translation gives CASRFTWTAGDTEAFF.

Concerning this clone itself: The same CDR3 can be traced to other DNA sequences in this sample. This rearrangement joins TRBV5-4 to TRBJ2-7; tentative D call: TRBD1 (6 bases). CDR3 length equals 14 residues. Per germline, CDR1 SGHNT and CDR2 YYREEE (reference sequence). Trimming shortened V by 0 bases and J by 2 bases, and 9 bases separated the two germline ends. The CDR3 DNA is TGTGCCAGCAGCTTGGCAGGGGTCCCCTACGAGCAGTACGTC. It translates to CASSLAGVPYEQYV.

CDR3 residues: CAWSYDDRESEAFF. The CDR3 DNA is TGTGCCTGGAGTTATGATGACAGAGAGTCTGAAGCTTTCTTT. The chain carries TRBV30 and TRBJ1-1; perhaps TRBD1 as D (5 bases). The CDR3 is 14 amino acids. Germline V gene sequence: CDR1 GTSNPN, CDR2 SVGIG (reference sequence). V lost 2 bases and J 6 bases, leaving 16 bases between the germline ends. Using reference TRBV30 and TRBJ1-1 for the parts outside the CDR3, the full variable domain is SQTIHQWPATLVQPVGSPLSLECTVEGTSNPNLYWYRQAAGRGLQLLFYSVGIGQISSEVPQNLSASRPQDRQFILSSKKLLLSDSGFYLCAWSYDDRESEAFFGQGTRLTVV.

The V and J genes are TRBV5-3 and TRBJ1-2; 7 nucleotides align to TRBD1. TRBV5-3 is an ORF for which the function is uncertain. J was trimmed by 4 bases and V by 4 bases; bases with no gene match: 4. The CDR3 has 13 amino acids. CDR3 sequence reads: CARSATGAYGYTF. The CDR3 region has the DNA TGTGCCAGAAGCGCCACAGGGGCCTATGGCTACACCTTC.

The rearrangement uses TRBV4-2 and TRBJ2-5, with 9 positions matching TRBD2. Germline CDR1 reads LGHNA; CDR2 reads YNFKEQ. The CDR3 is 16 amino acids. The V segment lost 0 bases and the J segment 2 bases; nucleotides outside the gene matches: 4. In DNA, the CDR3 is TGTGCCAGCAGCCAAGAGCGGCTAGCGGGGCAAGAGACCCAGTACTTC. It is translated as CASSQERLAGQETQYF.

This chain joins TRBV5-6 and TRBJ1-2; a possible D gene is TRBD1 (6 bases). The V gene lost 1 base and the J gene lost 7 bases, with 8 bases spanning the gap. The CDR3 is 12 residues long. Germline assignment: CDR1 SGHDT and CDR2 YYEEEE. The CDR3 spells CASSLQQGGYTF. The CDR3 DNA reads TGTGCCAGCAGCTTGCAACAGGGTGGCTACACCTTC.

The chain joins TRBV6-5 to TRBJ1-3; the D gene is possibly TRBD1 (6 bases). Germline values: CDR1 MNHEY, CDR2 SVGAGI. CDR3 length: 14 amino acids. The V gene lost 6 bases and the J gene lost 4 bases, with 13 bases spanning the gap. CDR3 sequence (DNA): TGTGCCAGCAGGGATGGACAGTCGGGAAACACCATATATTTT. This codes for CASRDGQSGNTIYF.

This rearrangement joins TRBV30 to TRBJ2-2, with D possibly matching TRBD1 (6 bases). Trimming removed 0 bases at V and 3 bases at J, with 8 bases between. Germline CDR1 GTSNPN, CDR2 SVGIG (reference sequence). The CDR3 sequence is 14 residues long. The CDR3 spells CAWSVGTYTGELFF. The CDR3 nucleotides read TGTGCCTGGAGTGTAGGGACATACACCGGGGAGCTGTTTTTT.

This sequence joins TRBV4-1 and TRBJ2-3, with 8 bases identical to TRBD1. The CDR3 loop spans 17 amino acids. The germline gives CDR1 MGHRA, CDR2 YSYEKL. The J segment lost 6 bases and the V segment lost 1 base, leaving 12 bases of the junction unmatched. The CDR3 here is CASSQATGQGILDTQYF. The CDR3 DNA reads TGCGCCAGCAGCCAAGCTACCGGACAGGGAATTTTGGATACGCAGTATTTT.

This clone has more than one count but fewer than ten. This chain joins TRBV2 and TRBJ1-3; the D gene is possibly TRBD1 (6 bases). Trimming left V 5 bases short and J 2 bases short, with 10 bases between. This CDR3 has 14 amino acids. CDR1 and CDR2 from the germline V gene are SNHLY and FYNNEI. The CDR3 region is CASSIQGAGNTIYF. DNA for the CDR3: TGTGCCAGCAGTATACAGGGAGCTGGAAACACCATATATTTT.

A single count supports this clone. The chain carries TRBV9 and TRBJ2-1; 7 bases line up with TRBD2. CDR1 and CDR2 (germline): SGDLS, YYNGEE. V trimming: 0 bases; J trimming: 2 bases; junction bases outside the gene matches: 5. This CDR3 spans 16 amino acids. CDR3 region: CASSVASSGAYNEQFF. DNA of the CDR3: TGTGCCAGCAGCGTAGCTTCTAGCGGTGCCTACAATGAGCAGTTCTTC.

The chain employs TRBV7-8 and TRBJ2-3; the D is unclear. V was pared by 1 base and J by 0 bases, with 8 bases between. The length of the CDR3 is 15 residues. Germline V gene data show CDR1 as SGHVS and CDR2 as FQNEAQ. CDR3 DNA sequence: TGTGCCAGCAGCTTAGGGCCCGCTAGCACAGATACGCAGTATTTT. Protein sequence: CASSLGPASTDTQYF.

The chain joins TRBV2 to TRBJ2-1; possible D gene TRBD2, 7 bases. Germline V gives CDR1 SNHLY, CDR2 FYNNEI. V was cut by 6 bases and J by 3 bases, with 21 bases left in between. This CDR3 is 17 amino acids long. The CDR3 sequence is CASSSPIGGGGYNEQFF. The CDR3 DNA reads as TGTGCCAGCAGCAGCCCGATTGGGGGGGGCGGCTACAATGAGCAGTTCTTC.

The gene calls are TRBV7-2 and TRBJ1-6; a weak D match, TRBD1 (6 bases). V was clipped by 1 base and J by 9 bases, with 10 bases between them. This CDR3 is built from 14 residues. In germline, CDR1 is SGHTA, CDR2 FQGNSA. In DNA form, the CDR3 reads TGTGCCAGCAGCTTAGAACAGGGTAGTTCACCCCTCCACTTT. This codes for CASSLEQGSSPLHF.

This rearrangement joins TRBV13 to TRBJ2-2; TRBD2 might be the D (5 bases). Trimming pared 3 bases from V and 2 bases from J, leaving 10 bases between. Per the germline V gene, CDR1 is PRHDT and CDR2 is FYEKMQ (reference sequence). The CDR3 consists of 15 residues. The DNA of the CDR3 is TGTGCCAGCAGCTTTGGGCGGGCCAACACCGGGGAGCTGTTTTTT. The encoded protein is CASSFGRANTGELFF.

CDR3 DNA sequence: TGTGCCAGCAGCTTAGCCGGTGGGAGACAGGGCCGCAATCAGCCCCAGCATTTT. It translates to CASSLAGGRQGRNQPQHF. The V call is TRBV7-2, the J call TRBJ1-5; 7 nucleotides align to TRBD1. Germline CDR1 is SGHTA and CDR2 is FQGNSA. This CDR3 is 18 amino acids long. The trim removed 0 bases at V and 2 bases at J, leaving 10 bases unmatched.

J is TRBJ2-2 and V is TRBV18; D is ambiguous. The CDR3 has 15 amino acids. Germline V gene sequence: CDR1 KGHSH, CDR2 LQKENI. The V end lost 3 bases, the J end lost 2 bases, and 10 bases lay between the germline ends. The CDR3 nucleotides are TGTGCCAGCTCACCCTACGACACAAACACCGGGGAGCTGTTTTTT. Translation: CASSPYDTNTGELFF.

V is TRBV18 and J is TRBJ2-5, with TRBD1 identical over 8 bases. Trimming at V came to 3 bases and at J to 4 bases, leaving 1 base not matched to a gene. The germline V gene has CDR1 KGHSH and CDR2 LQKENI. This CDR3 comprises 13 residues. The CDR3 reads CASSPGTGETQYF. For the CDR3, the DNA is TGTGCCAGCTCACCCGGGACAGGAGAGACCCAGTACTTC.

The rearrangement joins TRBV4-1 to TRBJ2-7; D ambiguous. V was shortened by 0 bases and J by 4 bases, with 4 bases between the two germline ends. The CDR3 has 12 residues. Germline V CDR1 and CDR2: MGHRA, YSYEKL. CDR3 amino acids: CASSQDGYEQYF. In DNA, the CDR3 is TGCGCCAGCAGCCAAGACGGGTACGAGCAGTACTTC.

V is TRBV4-1 and J is TRBJ1-4; D might be TRBD1 (6 bases). This CDR3 comprises 14 residues. Germline loops: CDR1 MGHRA, CDR2 YSYEKL. Trimming took off 6 bases at V and 7 bases at J, with 15 bases between the two ends. DNA of the CDR3: TGCGCCAGCAGTCGAGGGGGGGCCGGTGAAAAACTGTTTTTT. It yields the protein CASSRGGAGEKLFF.

The chain couples TRBV10-1 to TRBJ2-7; possibly TRBD2 for D (5 bases). This CDR3 is 16 amino acids long. Germline V gene lookup returns CDR1 WNHNN and CDR2 SYGVQD (reference sequence). The V end lost 6 bases, the J end lost 5 bases, and 23 bases lay between the germline ends. The CDR3 loop reads CASRVPPVRGQHEQYV. CDR3 sequence (DNA): TGCGCCAGCAGGGTCCCCCCCGTGAGAGGGCAGCACGAGCAGTACGTC.

The rearrangement joins TRBV2 to TRBJ1-2; TRBD1 matches at 9 bases. The germline V gene has CDR1 SNHLY and CDR2 FYNNEI. With V trimmed by 4 bases and J by 8 bases, 8 bases remained unmatched. The CDR3 length is 14 residues. The CDR3 DNA reads as TGTGCCAGCAGTGTCAGAACAGGGGGCTACGGCTACACCTTC. Its protein is CASSVRTGGYGYTF.

This chain connects TRBV18 to TRBJ2-5, with D perhaps TRBD1 (6 bases). CDR1 is KGHSH, CDR2 LQKENI, per germline. This CDR3 comprises 16 residues. V lost 5 bases and J 0 bases, leaving 16 bases between the germline ends. CDR3 DNA: TGTGCCAGCTCATCTGAGCGACAGGCGTACCAAGAGACCCAGTACTTC. Protein sequence: CASSSERQAYQETQYF.

The gene calls are TRBV5-5 and TRBJ1-4; weak D call: TRBD1 (5 bases). The CDR3 loop spans 15 amino acids. V lost 4 bases and J 0 bases, leaving 10 bases between the germline ends. CDR1 and CDR2 from the germline V gene are SGHKS and YYEKEE (reference sequence). The CDR3 sequence is CASSRRQSTNEKLFF. The CDR3 DNA follows: TGTGCCAGCAGCAGAAGACAGTCAACTAATGAAAAACTGTTTTTT.

The rearrangement joins TRBV18 to TRBJ1-2, with 7 nucleotides matching TRBD1. The junction had 10 bases not matched to a gene; V was cut back by 3 bases and J by 6 bases. CDR1 is KGHSH and CDR2 is LQKENI in the germline V gene. The length of the CDR3 is 15 residues. This chain's CDR3 is CASSPRQGGSDGYTF. CDR3 nucleotides: TGTGCCAGCTCACCCCGCCAGGGGGGATCTGATGGCTACACCTTC. The whole variable domain, remainder taken from reference TRBV18 and TRBJ1-2, is NAGVMQNPRHLVRRRGQEARLRCSPMKGHSHVYWYRQLPEEGLKFMVYLQKENIIDESGMPKERFSAEFPKEGPSILRIQQVVRGDSAAYFCASSPRQGGSDGYTFGSGTRLTVV.

The chain carries TRBV5-6 and TRBJ2-5; possibly TRBD1 for D (6 bases). The V gene lost 0 bases and the J gene lost 2 bases, with 8 bases spanning the gap. Germline V gene data show CDR1 as SGHDT and CDR2 as YYEEEE. The CDR3 is made up of 14 amino acids. The CDR3 nucleotides are TGTGCCAGCAGCTTGGGACAGGTACAAGAGACCCAGTACTTC. It is translated as CASSLGQVQETQYF.

CDR3 region: CASQLSGGAGWEQFF. As DNA, the CDR3 is TGTGCCAGCCAACTGAGCGGGGGGGCCGGTTGGGAGCAGTTCTTC. The chain has TRBV3-1 (or the pseudogene TRBV3-2) and TRBJ2-1, with 10 positions matching TRBD2. Looked up from germline, CDR1 is LGHDT and CDR2 is YNNKEL (reference sequence). V lost 8 bases and J lost 10; bases outside the gene matches: 14. There are 15 residues in the CDR3.

The chain has TRBV6-5 and TRBJ1-4, with D unclear. The CDR3 has 15 amino acids. Germline CDR1 and CDR2: MNHEY and SVGAGI. The V and J ends lost 0 bases and 3 bases respectively, with 8 bases between them. The CDR3 DNA is TGTGCCAGCAGTTACTCGAACGGAGCTAATGAAAAACTGTTTTTT. Translating it yields CASSYSNGANEKLFF.

The chain joins TRBV7-8 to TRBJ1-1; D perhaps matches TRBD1 (5 bases). The CDR3 consists of 14 residues. CDR1 and CDR2 (germline): SGHVS, FQNEAQ. V shed 1 base and J shed 5 bases, with 11 bases lying between them. In nucleotides, the CDR3 is TGTGCCAGCAGCTTAGATCGGGGGGGGACTGAAGCTTTCTTT. Its protein is CASSLDRGGTEAFF.

The chain couples TRBV28 to TRBJ2-3; TRBD2 matches at 8 bases. CDR1 is MDHEN, CDR2 SYDVKM, per germline. This CDR3 has 15 amino acids. Trimming at V came to 6 bases and at J to 3 bases, leaving 8 bases not matched to a gene. The CDR3 loop reads CASRPERGRTDTQYF. In DNA form, the CDR3 reads TGTGCCAGCAGGCCAGAGCGGGGGAGGACAGATACGCAGTATTTT.

This clone was seen once. The V and J genes are TRBV5-4 and TRBJ1-2, with a tentative D call TRBD1 (6 bases). The CDR3 has 14 residues. The V gene lost 0 bases and the J gene lost 2 bases, with 8 bases spanning the gap. Germline V CDR1 and CDR2: SGHNT, YYREEE (reference sequence). CDR3 protein: CASSLGQGNYGYTF. DNA of the CDR3: TGTGCCAGCAGCTTGGGGCAGGGGAACTATGGCTACACCTTC.